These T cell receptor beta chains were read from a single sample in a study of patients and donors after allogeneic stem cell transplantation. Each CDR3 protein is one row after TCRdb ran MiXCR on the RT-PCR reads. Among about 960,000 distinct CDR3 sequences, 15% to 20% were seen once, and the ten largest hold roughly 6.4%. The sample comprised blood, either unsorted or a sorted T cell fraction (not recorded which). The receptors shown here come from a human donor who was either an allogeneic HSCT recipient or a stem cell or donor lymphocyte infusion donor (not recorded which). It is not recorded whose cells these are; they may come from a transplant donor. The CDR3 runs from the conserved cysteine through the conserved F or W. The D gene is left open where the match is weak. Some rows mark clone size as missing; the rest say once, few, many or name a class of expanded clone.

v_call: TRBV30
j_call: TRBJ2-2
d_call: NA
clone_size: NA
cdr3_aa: CACSTGELFF
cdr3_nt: TGTGCCTGTAGCACCGGGGAGCTGTTTTTT

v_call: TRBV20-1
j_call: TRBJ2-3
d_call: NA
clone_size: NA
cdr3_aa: CSASVRNPDTQYF
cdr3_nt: TGCAGTGCTAGTGTGCGCAATCCAGATACGCAGTATTTT

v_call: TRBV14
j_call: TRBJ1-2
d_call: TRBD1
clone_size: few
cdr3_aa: CASSTRRQGAYGYTF
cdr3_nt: TGTGCCAGCAGCACCCGACGACAGGGGGCATATGGCTACACCTTC

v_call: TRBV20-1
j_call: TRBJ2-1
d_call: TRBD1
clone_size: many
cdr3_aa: CSARKTGANEQFF
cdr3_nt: TGCAGTGCTAGAAAGACAGGGGCCAATGAGCAGTTCTTC

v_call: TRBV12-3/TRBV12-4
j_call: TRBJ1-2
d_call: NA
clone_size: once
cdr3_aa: CASSIGEDGGGYTF
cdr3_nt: TGTGCCAGCAGCATTGGGGAGGATGGCGGTGGCTACACCTTC

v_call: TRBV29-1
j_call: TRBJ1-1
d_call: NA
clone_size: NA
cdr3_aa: CSATRRGTEAFF
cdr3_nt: TGCAGCGCCACCAGGCGCGGCACTGAAGCTTTCTTT

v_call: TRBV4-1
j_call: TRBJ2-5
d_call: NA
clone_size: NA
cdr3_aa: CASSQVVGTQYF
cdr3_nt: TGCGCCAGCAGCCAAGTGGTGGGGACCCAGTACTTC

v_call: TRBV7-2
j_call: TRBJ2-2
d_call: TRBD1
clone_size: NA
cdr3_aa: CASSLGGTGNTGELFF
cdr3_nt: TGTGCCAGCAGCTTAGGTGGGACAGGGAACACCGGGGAGCTGTTTTTT

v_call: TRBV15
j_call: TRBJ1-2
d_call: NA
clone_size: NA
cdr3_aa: CATSRDRGSGTYGYTF
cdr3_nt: TGTGCCACCAGCAGAGATCGGGGTTCGGGGACTTATGGCTACACCTTC

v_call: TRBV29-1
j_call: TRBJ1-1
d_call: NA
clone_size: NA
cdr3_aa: CSVDRDNLQNTEAFF
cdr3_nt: TGCAGCGTAGACCGGGACAATTTACAGAACACTGAAGCTTTCTTT

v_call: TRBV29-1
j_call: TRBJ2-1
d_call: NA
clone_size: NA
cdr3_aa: CSVRGIVTTRYNEQFF
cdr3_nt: TGCAGCGTCCGAGGGATAGTTACTACCCGATACAATGAGCAGTTCTTC

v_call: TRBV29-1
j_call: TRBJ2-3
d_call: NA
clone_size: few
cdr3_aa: CSGTGMGTQYF
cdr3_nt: TGCAGCGGAACAGGGATGGGTACGCAGTATTTT

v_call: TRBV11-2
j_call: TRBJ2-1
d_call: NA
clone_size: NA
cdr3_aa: CASSLDLASGPYNEQFF
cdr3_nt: TGTGCCAGCAGCTTAGATCTAGCGAGCGGACCCTACAATGAGCAGTTCTTC

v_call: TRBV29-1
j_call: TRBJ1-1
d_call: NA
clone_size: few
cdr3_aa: CSAGGLSNTEAFF
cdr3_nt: TGCAGCGCTGGGGGGCTCTCCAACACTGAAGCTTTCTTT

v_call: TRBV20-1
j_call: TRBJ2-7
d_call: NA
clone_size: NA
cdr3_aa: CSAPSQLSEQYF
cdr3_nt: TGCAGTGCTCCCTCCCAGCTCTCCGAGCAGTACTTC

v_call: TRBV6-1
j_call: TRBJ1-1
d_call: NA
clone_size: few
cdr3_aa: CASSGPGMNTEAFF
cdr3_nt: TGTGCCAGCAGCGGCCCTGGGATGAACACTGAAGCTTTCTTT

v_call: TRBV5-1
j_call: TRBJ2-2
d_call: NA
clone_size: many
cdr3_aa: CASSLASGGTGELFF
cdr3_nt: TGCGCCAGCAGCTTGGCGTCAGGAGGAACCGGGGAGCTGTTTTTT

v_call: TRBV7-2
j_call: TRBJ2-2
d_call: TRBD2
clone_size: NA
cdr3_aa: CASSLDRTSGGFGELFF
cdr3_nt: TGTGCCAGCAGCTTAGACCGGACTAGCGGGGGTTTCGGGGAGCTGTTTTTT

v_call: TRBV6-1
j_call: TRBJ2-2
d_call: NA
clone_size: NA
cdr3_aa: CASIPPGTRHTGELFF
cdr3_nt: TGTGCCAGCATTCCCCCTGGGACAAGACACACCGGGGAGCTGTTTTTT

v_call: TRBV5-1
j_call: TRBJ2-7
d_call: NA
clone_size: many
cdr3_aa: CASSFAYEQYF
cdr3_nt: TGTGCCAGCAGTTTCGCCTACGAGCAGTACTTC

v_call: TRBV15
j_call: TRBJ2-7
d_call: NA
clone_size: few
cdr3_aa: CATSRDPYEQYF
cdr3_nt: TGTGCCACCAGCAGAGATCCGTACGAGCAGTACTTC

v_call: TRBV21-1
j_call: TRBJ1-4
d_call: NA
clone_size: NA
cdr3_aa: CASSKVRGAREKLFF
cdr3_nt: TGTGCCAGCAGCAAAGTTCGGGGGGCGCGTGAAAAACTGTTTTTT

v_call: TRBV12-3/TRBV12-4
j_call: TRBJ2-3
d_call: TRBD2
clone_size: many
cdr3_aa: CASSLGSGRRGDTQYF
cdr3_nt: TGTGCCAGCAGTTTGGGTAGCGGGAGAAGGGGAGATACGCAGTATTTT

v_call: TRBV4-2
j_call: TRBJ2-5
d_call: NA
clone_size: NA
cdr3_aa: CASSQQHPGLSETQYF
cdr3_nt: TGTGCCAGCAGCCAACAACACCCCGGTCTGTCGGAGACCCAGTACTTC

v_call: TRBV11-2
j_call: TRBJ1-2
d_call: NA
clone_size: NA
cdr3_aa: CASSPTGMGGYTF
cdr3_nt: TGTGCCAGCAGCCCTACAGGGATGGGCGGCTACACCTTC

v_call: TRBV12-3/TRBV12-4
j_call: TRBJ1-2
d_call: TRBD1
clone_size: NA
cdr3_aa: CASRRQGDGYGYTF
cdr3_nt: TGTGCCAGCAGACGACAGGGGGACGGCTATGGCTACACCTTC

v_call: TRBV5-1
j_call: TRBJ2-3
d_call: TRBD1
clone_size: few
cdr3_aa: CASRERQGEDTQYF
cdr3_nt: TGCGCCAGCAGAGAGAGACAGGGCGAGGATACGCAGTATTTT

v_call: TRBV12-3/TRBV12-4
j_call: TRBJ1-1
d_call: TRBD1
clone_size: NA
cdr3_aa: CASSPGAGGFEAFF
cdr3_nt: TGTGCCAGCAGCCCAGGGGCAGGGGGCTTTGAAGCTTTCTTT

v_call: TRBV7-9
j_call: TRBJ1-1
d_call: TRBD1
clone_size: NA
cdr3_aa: CASSSRGPDTEAFF
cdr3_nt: TGTGCCAGCAGCTCCAGGGGGCCGGACACTGAAGCTTTCTTT

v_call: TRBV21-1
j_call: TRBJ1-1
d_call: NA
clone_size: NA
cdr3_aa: CASSKVLQTPVLNTEAFF
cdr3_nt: TGTGCCAGCAGCAAAGTTTTGCAGACGCCGGTTTTGAACACTGAAGCTTTCTTT

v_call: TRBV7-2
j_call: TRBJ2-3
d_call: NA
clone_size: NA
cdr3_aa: CASRRQSTDTQYF
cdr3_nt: TGTGCCAGCAGGCGGCAGTCCACAGATACGCAGTATTTT

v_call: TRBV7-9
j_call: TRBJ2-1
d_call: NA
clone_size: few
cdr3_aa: CASSLNNYNEQFF
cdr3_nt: TGTGCCAGCAGCTTGAACAACTACAATGAGCAGTTCTTC

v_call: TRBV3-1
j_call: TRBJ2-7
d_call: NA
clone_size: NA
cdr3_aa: CASSQRGSSYEQYF
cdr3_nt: TGTGCCAGCAGCCAGAGGGGAAGCTCCTACGAGCAGTACTTC